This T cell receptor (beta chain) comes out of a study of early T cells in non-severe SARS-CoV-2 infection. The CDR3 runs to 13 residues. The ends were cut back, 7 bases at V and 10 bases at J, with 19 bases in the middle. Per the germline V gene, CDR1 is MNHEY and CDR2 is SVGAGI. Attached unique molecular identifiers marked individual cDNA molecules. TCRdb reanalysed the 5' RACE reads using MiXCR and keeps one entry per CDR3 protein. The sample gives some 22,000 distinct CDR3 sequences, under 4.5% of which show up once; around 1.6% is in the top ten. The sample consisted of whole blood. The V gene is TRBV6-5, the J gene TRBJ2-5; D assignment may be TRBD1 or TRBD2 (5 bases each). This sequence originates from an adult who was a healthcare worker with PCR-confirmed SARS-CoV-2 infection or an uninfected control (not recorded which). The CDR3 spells CASTSNGGRHQYF. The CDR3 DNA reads TGTGCCAGCACCAGCAATGGGGGTCGGCACCAGTACTTC.